Below, 26 T cell receptor beta chains from the same sample are listed, as sequenced in a study of blood T cell repertoires in COVID-19. Sequenced by immunoSEQ multiplex PCR; TCRdb stores in-frame clones only, minus some. This table holds some 160,000 clones, approximately 86% found once. The sequenced material came from peripheral blood. These receptors were taken from a woman older than 75 with COVID-19, enrolled during active disease.

The rearrangement uses TRBV18 and TRBJ2-7; D might be TRBD1 (6 bases). CDR1 is KGHSH and CDR2 is LQKENI in the germline V gene. V was clipped by 3 bases and J by 12 bases, with 15 bases between them. The CDR3 extends over 12 amino acids. In nucleotides, the CDR3 is TGTGCCAGCTCACCCGAGGCGGGCAGGGGGTACTTC. Residues: CASSPEAGRGYF.

This chain connects TRBV5-4 to TRBJ2-1; TRBD1 is a possible D gene (6 bases). V shed 3 bases and J shed 10 bases, with 17 bases lying between them. This CDR3 is 14 amino acids long. Germline V gene lookup returns CDR1 SGHNT and CDR2 YYREEE (reference sequence). Here the CDR3 reads CASSSTTGSMEQFF. The CDR3 bases are TGTGCCAGCAGCTCAACAACAGGGTCAATGGAGCAGTTCTTC.

CDR3 loop: CASSFPGGGYTF. The CDR3 DNA reads TGTGCCAGCAGTTTTCCAGGGGGTGGCTACACCTTC. V usage is TRBV12-3 or TRBV12-4 and J usage is TRBJ1-2; 7 bases line up with TRBD1. The CDR3 loop spans 12 amino acids. With 3 bases clipped from V and 7 bases from J, the junction kept 2 bases outside the gene matches.

The chain combines TRBV5-1 with TRBJ2-7; 9 nucleotides agree with TRBD1. Trimming took 0 bases from V and 4 from J; bases not matched to a gene: 8. The CDR3 consists of 16 residues. Germline lookup yields CDR1 SGHRS and CDR2 YFSETQ. The chain's CDR3 is CASSLDRGTGNYEQYF. The DNA for the CDR3 is TGCGCCAGCAGCTTGGACCGCGGGACAGGGAATTACGAGCAGTACTTC.

The chain recombines TRBV28 with TRBJ1-2, with a tentative D call TRBD1 (5 bases). The CDR3 has 14 amino acids. CDR1 is MDHEN and CDR2 is SYDVKM in the germline V gene. V was shortened by 5 bases and J by 0 bases, with 10 bases between the two germline ends. This CDR3 is CASSIGAANYGYTF. The CDR3 region has the DNA TGTGCCAGCAGTATTGGGGCAGCTAACTATGGCTACACCTTC.

The rearrangement joins TRBV28 to TRBJ1-6, with D unclear. In germline, CDR1 is MDHEN, CDR2 SYDVKM. The CDR3 has 11 residues. Trimming cost V 4 bases and J 10 bases, with 5 bases left between them. The CDR3 coding sequence is TGTGCCAGCAGTTCGTTATCACCCCTCCACTTT. This translates into CASSSLSPLHF.

V and J are TRBV12-3 or TRBV12-4 and TRBJ1-1; D remains unclear. The CDR3 length is 13 residues. Trimming pared 5 bases from V and 4 bases from J, leaving 11 bases between. The CDR3 loop is CASSVYRGTEAFF. CDR3 nucleotide sequence: TGTGCCAGCAGTGTCTACCGGGGCACTGAAGCTTTCTTT.

This rearrangement joins TRBV2 to TRBJ1-6; D remains unclear. CDR1 and CDR2 (germline): SNHLY, FYNNEI. V lost 4 bases and J lost 7, with 11 bases in between. This CDR3 contains 14 residues. Written as DNA, the CDR3 is TGTGCCAGCAGTGCGGAGACGGTGAATTCACCCCTCCACTTT. Amino acid sequence: CASSAETVNSPLHF.

This clone was picked up one time. V usage is TRBV5-6 and J usage is TRBJ1-2, with TRBD1 matching 12 bases. J lost 7 bases, V lost 3 bases, and 4 bases had no gene match. CDR3 length equals 14 residues. Germline values: CDR1 SGHDT, CDR2 YYEEEE. Here the CDR3 reads CASSWDRGPGGYTF. CDR3 nucleotides: TGTGCCAGCAGCTGGGACAGGGGGCCGGGTGGCTACACCTTC.

This chain links TRBV3-1 (or the pseudogene TRBV3-2) with TRBJ1-2, with D possibly being TRBD1 (5 bases). This CDR3 region has 14 residues. Germline values: CDR1 LGHDT, CDR2 YNNKEL (reference sequence). V was cut by 4 bases and J by 6 bases, with 15 bases left in between. The CDR3 DNA is TGTGCCAGCAGCCGGCAGGGATTCGGAGATGGCTACACCTTC. This gives the protein CASSRQGFGDGYTF.

Only a few counts were recorded for this clone. The rearrangement joins TRBV7-8 to TRBJ1-4; D is possibly TRBD1 (6 bases). The germline V gene has CDR1 SGHVS and CDR2 FQNEAQ. V lost 6 bases and J 8 bases, leaving 13 bases between the germline ends. This CDR3 comprises 13 residues. CDR3 loop: CASSGLQGEKLFF. CDR3 sequence (DNA): TGTGCCAGCAGTGGACTCCAGGGGGAAAAACTGTTTTTT.

Details on this clone: At the DNA level, this CDR3 is encoded by other sequences in the same sample as well. The chain uses TRBV7-9 and TRBJ1-4, with TRBD1 matching 8 bases. This CDR3 comprises 14 residues. From germline, CDR1 is SEHNR and CDR2 FQNEAQ (reference sequence). V shed 5 bases and J 8 bases; nucleotides not matched to a gene: 7. CDR3 in amino acids: CASSLGQGGEKLFF. The CDR3 DNA is TGTGCCAGCAGCCTAGGACAGGGTGGGGAAAAACTGTTTTTT.

The genes are TRBV9 and TRBJ1-1, with 11 bases lining up with TRBD1. Germline loops: CDR1 SGDLS, CDR2 YYNGEE. With 4 bases clipped from V and 12 bases from J, the junction kept 11 bases outside the gene matches. The CDR3 runs to 14 residues. The CDR3 nucleotides are TGTGCCAGCAGCTCAGGACAGGGGGCGCAGGGGTCTTTCTTT. Translating it yields CASSSGQGAQGSFF.

The genes are TRBV4-2 and TRBJ2-1; 9 nucleotides align to TRBD2. CDR1 and CDR2 (germline): LGHNA, YNFKEQ. This CDR3 has 16 residues. After removal of 3 bases from V and 2 bases from J, the junction contained 5 bases not matched to a gene. The CDR3 here is CASSQNLAGAYNEQFF. As DNA, the CDR3 is TGTGCCAGCAGCCAGAATTTAGCGGGAGCCTACAATGAGCAGTTCTTC.

The gene calls are TRBV3-1 (or the pseudogene TRBV3-2) and TRBJ1-5; D may be TRBD1 (5 bases). The CDR3 extends over 14 amino acids. Between the trimmed V and J ends, which lost 0 bases and 7 bases, there was a span of 10 bases. From germline, CDR1 is LGHDT and CDR2 YNNKEL (reference sequence). CDR3 sequence reads: CASSQEGAVQPQHF. CDR3 nucleotide sequence: TGTGCCAGCAGCCAAGAAGGGGCGGTACAGCCCCAGCATTTT.

The chain joins TRBV5-1 to TRBJ2-1, with D maybe TRBD1 (6 bases). The CDR3 contains 15 residues. In germline, CDR1 is SGHRS, CDR2 YFSETQ. The ends were cut back, 2 bases at V and 7 bases at J, with 16 bases in the middle. The CDR3 spells CASSLSLQGRNEQFF. DNA for the CDR3: TGCGCCAGCAGCTTAAGCTTGCAGGGGCGGAATGAGCAGTTCTTC.

This sequence joins TRBV3-1 (or the pseudogene TRBV3-2) and TRBJ2-1; D possibly corresponds to TRBD2 (6 bases). The CDR3 extends over 15 amino acids. The V end was cut by 8 bases, the J end by 0 bases, with 14 bases between. From germline, CDR1 is LGHDT and CDR2 YNNKEL (reference sequence). The CDR3 sequence is CASRSGPYSYNEQFF. The CDR3 DNA reads as TGTGCCAGCCGTAGCGGACCTTACTCCTACAATGAGCAGTTCTTC.

The count of this clone is one. This chain joins TRBV7-9 and TRBJ2-3; TRBD2 aligns across 15 bases. V lost 5 bases and J lost 9; bases outside the gene matches: 9. From germline, CDR1 is SEHNR and CDR2 FQNEAQ (reference sequence). The CDR3 totals 16 residues. CDR3 in DNA: TGTGCCAGCAGCAAGGGACTAGCGGGGGGCGACGAGACGCAGTATTTT. Amino acids: CASSKGLAGGDETQYF.

The CDR3 protein is CASRQADTEAFF. CDR3 nucleotides: TGTGCCAGCAGACAGGCGGACACTGAAGCTTTCTTT. The V call is TRBV28, the J call TRBJ1-1; perhaps TRBD1 as D (5 bases). V lost 6 bases and J 3 bases, leaving 8 bases between the germline ends. This CDR3 has 12 residues. The germline V gene has CDR1 MDHEN and CDR2 SYDVKM.

The chain carries TRBV6-5 and TRBJ1-3; TRBD1 matches 7 bases. Germline V gene data show CDR1 as MNHEY and CDR2 as SVGAGI. The CDR3 has 15 amino acids. The J segment lost 0 bases and the V segment lost 8 bases, leaving 7 bases of the junction unmatched. CDR3 DNA sequence: TGTGCCAGCTCGACAGGGACCGTCTCTGGAAACACCATATATTTT. This codes for CASSTGTVSGNTIYF.

This chain joins TRBV28 and TRBJ2-2; D is uncertain. This CDR3 has 12 residues. Trimming cost V 7 bases and J 5 bases, with 8 bases left between them. Germline V gene sequence: CDR1 MDHEN, CDR2 SYDVKM. The CDR3 protein is CASTLRTGELFF. The CDR3 nucleotides read TGTGCCAGCACCCTCCGGACCGGGGAGCTGTTTTTT.

The chain links TRBV2 to TRBJ1-4, with 7 bases matching TRBD1. This CDR3 has 13 amino acids. Germline lookup yields CDR1 SNHLY and CDR2 FYNNEI. Trimming removed 7 bases from V and 6 bases from J; junction bases left unmatched: 5. The DNA of the CDR3 is TGTGCCAGCACCGGGACAGTAGATGAAAAACTGTTTTTT. Its protein product is CASTGTVDEKLFF.

V usage is TRBV18 and J usage is TRBJ2-7; a possible D gene is TRBD2 (6 bases). Looked up from germline, CDR1 is KGHSH and CDR2 is LQKENI. The CDR3 is 16 amino acids. V lost 3 bases and J lost 4, with 19 bases in between. CDR3 nucleotides: TGTGCCAGCTCACCTGGGAGTTCAAGGAGGGGTTACGAGCAGTACTTC. Translating it yields CASSPGSSRRGYEQYF.

The J gene is TRBJ2-1, the V gene TRBV2, with no clear D. This CDR3 is built from 16 residues. CDR1 and CDR2 from the germline V gene are SNHLY and FYNNEI. Trimming removed 7 bases from V and 6 bases from J, with 22 bases in between. In DNA form, the CDR3 reads TGTGCCAGCACCCCTAGAACGCGCATCAACCCCAATGAGCAGTTCTTC. It specifies CASTPRTRINPNEQFF.

The chain combines TRBV18 with TRBJ2-7; D not resolved. The V end was cut by 2 bases, the J end by 3 bases, with 8 bases between. The CDR3 sequence is 13 residues long. Germline lookup yields CDR1 KGHSH and CDR2 LQKENI. The CDR3 coding sequence is TGTGCCAGCTCACCAGCCGAGCGCTACGAGCAGTACTTC. Its protein product is CASSPAERYEQYF.

V and J are TRBV27 and TRBJ1-6; TRBD1 is a possible D gene (6 bases). Germline CDR1 reads MNHEY; CDR2 reads SMNVEV (reference sequence). Trimming stripped 2 bases from V and 5 bases from J, with 10 bases between. The CDR3 spans 15 residues. The CDR3 coding sequence is TGTGCCAGCAGTTTAGAGGGACACCATAATTCACCCCTCCACTTT. Amino acids: CASSLEGHHNSPLHF.